This T cell receptor beta chain appears in the sequencing data of a study of coeliac disease. TCRdb's table, derived via immunoSEQ multiplex PCR, lists solely in-frame clones and lacks some. The table lists about a thousand clones, 45% to 60% of them singletons, with roughly 12% in the top ten. One frozen roughly 480,000-cell aliquot per fraction was sequenced. The sequencing input was lamina propria lymphocytes from the gut. The sequence came from a woman aged 50 to 60 with celiac disease on a gluten-free diet.

CDR3: CASSEGHLAEAFF. As DNA, the CDR3 is TGTGCCAGCAGTGAAGGACATCTCGCTGAAGCTTTCTTT. This chain links TRBV2 with TRBJ1-1; D gene uncertain. V shed 1 base and J shed 6 bases, with 9 bases lying between them. This CDR3 spans 13 amino acids. CDR1 is SNHLY, CDR2 FYNNEI, per germline.